Shown below are 2 T cell receptor beta chains from a single sample sequenced in a study of blood T cell repertoires in COVID-19. This table comes from immunoSEQ multiplex PCR, and its TCRdb copy is limited to in-frame clones, with some not included. The sample includes approximately 120,000 clones, roughly 90% of them seen just once. Sequenced input: peripheral blood. The receptor set was obtained from a man aged 50-59 years with COVID-19, enrolled during active disease.

The V gene is TRBV30, the J gene TRBJ1-1; maybe TRBD1 (6 bases). Per the germline V gene, CDR1 is GTSNPN and CDR2 is SVGIG (reference sequence). V shed 1 base and J shed 8 bases, with 26 bases lying between them. The CDR3 covers 17 residues. The CDR3 bases are TGTGCCTGGAGTGGGCCGGACAAGGGGGGGGGCGGAACGGAAGCTTTCTTT. The encoded protein is CAWSGPDKGGGGTEAFF.

The genes are TRBV18 and TRBJ2-7; 8 positions agree with TRBD1. V was clipped by 4 bases and J by 1 base; unmatched bases: 3. CDR3 size: 14 residues. Germline CDR1 reads KGHSH; CDR2 reads LQKENI. CDR3 region: CASSLGQESYEQYF. The CDR3 bases are TGTGCCAGCTCACTGGGACAGGAGTCCTACGAGCAGTACTTC.